The 4 T cell receptor beta chains below were found in one sample sequenced in a study of cytomegalovirus exposure and HLA in healthy donors. PCR involved 60 Vbeta and 13 Jbeta primers. Data came from immunoSEQ multiplex PCR; TCRdb stores just in-frame clones and leaves some out. The table shows more than 150,000 clones, with 83% occurring only once. Sequencing was performed on PBMCs. These receptor sequences come from a man in his forties or fifties in good health and CMV-seronegative.

V and J are TRBV27 and TRBJ2-7; possible D gene TRBD2, 5 bases. The CDR3 is 15 amino acids. CDR1 and CDR2 from the germline V gene are MNHEY and SMNVEV (reference sequence). V dropped 2 bases and J dropped 0 bases, with 11 bases sitting between them. Here the CDR3 DNA reads TGTGCCAGCAGTTTACGGGGTCGGATCTCCTACGAGCAGTACTTC. Amino acids: CASSLRGRISYEQYF.

The V and J genes are TRBV27 and TRBJ2-3; the match to TRBD2 covers 11 bases. Germline V gene sequence: CDR1 MNHEY, CDR2 SMNVEV (reference sequence). The junction had 3 bases not matched to a gene; V was cut back by 5 bases and J by 5 bases. This CDR3 contains 14 residues. CDR3 sequence (DNA): TGTGCCAGCAGTACGGGGACTAGCGGAGATACGCAGTATTTT. Translation gives CASSTGTSGDTQYF.

The sample holds a few counts of this clone. V gene TRBV5-1 combines with J gene TRBJ2-3; 9 bases fit TRBD1. Losses at the gene ends were 4 bases for V and 1 base for J; bases not matched to a gene: 4. The CDR3 is 15 amino acids. Germline-derived CDR1 and CDR2 are SGHRS and YFSETQ. The CDR3 loop reads CASSLRDRGTDTQYF. In DNA, the CDR3 is TGCGCCAGCAGCCTACGGGACAGGGGCACAGATACGCAGTATTTT.

CDR3 bases: TGTGCCAGCAGTTTGGGACAGATCAATCAGCCCCAGCATTTT. Translated: CASSLGQINQPQHF. The gene calls are TRBV6-5 and TRBJ1-5; 7 bases match TRBD1. The V and J ends lost 4 bases and 3 bases, in that order; junction bases with no gene match: 3. The CDR3 runs 14 residues. Per the germline V gene, CDR1 is MNHEY and CDR2 is SVGAGI.